The source of this TCR beta chain is a study of cytomegalovirus exposure and HLA in healthy donors (dated by TCRdb to 2017 to 2019). In the study overall: An earlier analysis of approximately 600 of the donors reported about 250 Gb of sequence data and about 100 million unique TCR beta sequences from 150 million to 200 million T cells. Along with the 666-subject first cohort, a separate validation cohort of around 120 different subjects was used. Among 398 genotyped donors of the cohort, an average of approximately 240,000 unique TCR beta nucleotide sequences was sequenced per donor, of which 15% to 20% were non-productive. In a later analysis, previously published TCR beta repertoires from 666 donors were re-analyzed and high-resolution HLA genotyping was added so that TCR occurrence patterns could be studied. Donor age, sex, ethnicity and CMV serostatus were compiled alongside the repertoire data. In an earlier analysis of more than 550 of the donors, high-throughput TCR beta sequencing was used to judge whether each TCR beta V gene segment behaved as functional or pseudogenic. Of the roughly 400 genotyped donors, approximately 83% fell in the genetic ancestry cluster associated with self-reported Caucasian donors. Roughly 5 DR-DQ haplotypes were handled as single units for association and clustering because linkage in the cohort was strong. A later genetic analysis took genome-wide SNP genotypes for about 65% of the 666 donors and used that subset as a discovery cohort. All discovery cohort repertoires had been generated on a single sequencing platform. Rather than using new phenotypic data, the later analysis identified candidate immune exposures from TCR beta sequences and from how often those sequences occurred across donors. Roughly 300 gigabases of sequencing data and 70 million to 85 million unique TCR sequences were included in an early release covering 550 to 650 HLA-typed donors. High-throughput TCR immunosequencing, statistical association of individual TCRs with disease status, and machine learning were combined to predict cytomegalovirus infection status. The number of typed donors differed by locus: 629-630 for A, B, C, DRB1 and DQB1; some 500 for DQA1; some 590 for DPA1; and some 450 for DPB1. The study was designed to test whether signatures of past pathogen exposure could be identified by cataloging public T cell receptors. HLA typing included class I and class II loci at four-digit resolution. The study profiled the T cell repertoires of hundreds of subjects by immunosequencing and related them to cytomegalovirus serostatus. What the authors observed across the whole study: A total of about 180 TCR beta chains were listed by the study as associated with cytomegalovirus. When HLA alleles, especially DR and DQ, strongly co-occurred, attributing TCR associations to individual alleles was difficult. In a later analysis, HLA-associated TCR beta chains showed more clonal expansion and lower generation probabilities than non-associated chains that were equally common. Broadly in line with IMGT annotations, most TCR beta V segments showed up in productive rearrangements about 90% or about 30% of the time in an earlier analysis of several hundred of the donors. Immune exposure information for the cohort was limited to CMV serostatus. In a later analysis, more than 15,000 TCR beta sequences were associated with specific HLA alleles at a false discovery rate of 0.05. The authors suggested that the approach could potentially be extended to other disease states and immunological phenotypes. In vitro tests confirmed that a few of the cytomegalovirus-associated TCR beta chains recognize cytomegalovirus antigens. Correlated functional status among segregating V segments might be attributable to linkage disequilibrium, but an unknown experimental factor could not be ruled out. The classifier was reported to diagnose cytomegalovirus status with high specificity and sensitivity in both the original and validation cohorts. A further reported finding was that TCR beta sequences accurately predicted the HLA-A and HLA-B alleles for most subjects in the first cohort. The sequencing pipeline was judged likely to have produced a cluster of highly shared sequence variants as a technical artifact. Because counts were too low, roughly 17 rarely observed V segments, including chromosome 9 orphons, were left out of the earlier analysis of approximately 580 of the donors. Roughly uniform sequencing depth across donors was assumed in presence/absence analyses, although this assumption may not hold. The 87-base-pair reads could not distinguish some IMGT-functional V segments, including TRBV6-2 and TRBV6-3, so those segments were excluded. In a later genetic analysis, fewer N-insertions in productive TCRs were reported among donors in an Asian-associated ancestry cluster than the approximately 710-donor mean. According to a later analysis, parvovirus B19, influenza, CMV and Epstein-Barr virus appeared linked to several top co-occurrence clusters. This cohort had only TCR beta chains sequenced, and the lack of alpha or paired-chain data limited which features could be detected. In a later genetic analysis, a missense DCLRE1C variant was associated with V-gene and J-gene trimming of TCR beta chains, and the association was replicated in an independent cohort. Most TCR sequences were seen in very few donors, while some public TCRs were found in many individuals. In a later analysis, TCR association rates were found to vary across HLA loci, with the most associated TCRs seen for DRB1 alleles and the fewest for HLA-C alleles. Because HLA typing was unavailable for some donors at each locus, only the typed subset was used in association tests. According to a later analysis, most CMV-associated TCR beta chains appeared to be HLA-restricted, and the HLA associations seemed to be driven largely by CMV exposure.

The cohort consisted of approximately 690 healthy bone marrow donors. All cohort members were sampled while nominally healthy, although unrecorded immune exposures were likely present. The donor tested CMV seronegative and was one of the 352 seronegative cohort members. Each donor provided a peripheral blood sample, and peripheral blood mononuclear cells were used for TCR beta sequencing. The Qiagen DNeasy Blood Extraction Kit was used to extract genomic DNA from the blood cell samples. Notes on this clone: Its antigen has not been determined. Within one base of it there is no much larger clone, and no base qualities were kept.

The method behind the library was the immunoSEQ multiplex PCR assay. For the multiplex PCR, a mixture combining 60 forward primers for TCR Vbeta segments and 13 reverse primers for TCR Jbeta segments was used. Amplification of the CDR3 region of rearranged TCR beta genes was performed with a multiplex PCR assay on genomic DNA. On the Illumina HiSeq System, the amplified TCR beta libraries were sequenced as 87-base-pair reads. The paper's data handling went like this. Across the 500 to 700 repertoires, a later analysis counted tens of millions of unique TCR beta chains, roughly 11 million of which were shared by at least two donors. Raw reads were error-corrected and collapsed into unique sequences with a nearest-neighbor algorithm that merged closely related sequences to remove PCR and sequencing errors. Alignment of CDR3 sequences to IMGT reference sequences was used to assign V, D and J gene segments. For a sequence to be retained, a match of at least six nucleotides was required to both a V gene segment and a J gene segment. A rearrangement was called productive if the CDR3 had no stop codons and remained in frame with V and J, and every other rearrangement was called non-productive. CDR3 was defined by IMGT convention, running from the second conserved V-encoded cysteine to the conserved J-encoded phenylalanine. The earlier analysis of roughly 590 of the donors excluded sequences that lacked an unambiguous match to a single V gene segment. An earlier analysis of 500 to 700 of the donors classified V segments as functional when productive rearrangements were above 56.7% and as segregating when the standard deviation between donors was above 5%. A statistical classification framework was developed to diagnose cytomegalovirus status using the catalog of TCR beta chain sequences. In a later analysis, V and J genes were assigned by comparing TCR nucleotide sequences against IMGT/GENE-DB human TR gene sequences. Using the TCRdist pipeline, a later analysis assigned CDR3 sequences along with most-parsimonious VDJ recombination scenarios. In a later analysis, every TCR beta chain was defined by the combination of its CDR3 amino acid sequence and its V-gene family, and reads without a unique V-gene family were dropped. As a way to deal with suspected cross-contamination and a sequencing artifact, a later analysis dropped 450 to 600 nucleotide sequences that were highly shared and had low generation probability. A later analysis calculated a clonal expansion index for each public chain from normalized within-repertoire ranks of inferred template counts. Generation probabilities in a later analysis came from a VDJ recombination model fitted to out-of-frame rearrangements, and those results were checked against IGoR. Hypergeometric tests were used in a later analysis to score TCR-TCR, TCR-HLA and TCR-CMV co-occurrence, with a repertoire-size bias correction applied to the TCR pairs. False discovery rates were estimated in a later analysis by permuting HLA or CMV assignments 20 times. In a later analysis, co-occurring TCRs were grouped using DBSCAN, with TCRdist sequence similarity added in when clustering inside HLA-allele-positive subsets. Repertoires with fewer than 30,000 or more than 120,000 public chains, plus five repertoires with anomalous nucleotide sharing, were excluded from co-occurrence clustering. Not all clones reach the TCRdb copy of this immuneACCESS table, which keeps in-frame sequences only. Checked studies attribute under half of the gap to unresolved V genes and leave the rest unexplained. D and trimming come from the DNA, and the V and J calls and clone size come from that table. The sample contains about 150,000 clones, 70% to 85% of them found a single time. 4.8% of the sample is taken by the ten largest.

The germline V gene provides CDR1 MNHEY and CDR2 SVGAGI. V and J lose 1 base and 6 bases, and a span of 6 bases separates them. There are 12 amino acids in the CDR3, from cysteine to phenylalanine inclusive. Only the CDR3 region is kept as DNA, spanning 36 bases read in frame from base 1. Sequencing was done on a sample of PBMCs. This receptor chain uses TRBV6-5 and TRBJ1-2, with no D gene named confidently. The clonotype was recovered from a man between 18 and 29 years old in good health and CMV-seronegative. The sequenced DNA: TGTGCCAGCAGTTACTTTGGAGATGGCTACACCTTC. This gives the protein CASSYFGDGYTF.